The clone carrying this T cell receptor beta chain appeared once. The data derive from a study of cytomegalovirus exposure and HLA in healthy donors. Use of 60 Vbeta and 13 Jbeta primers characterized the PCR. Only in-frame clones appear in the TCRdb table, and some are missing; sequencing was by immunoSEQ multiplex PCR. The data show 150,000 to 200,000 clones, about three quarters seen once. Germline CDR1 SGHTA, CDR2 FQGTGA. This CDR3 spans 15 amino acids. Trimming took 5 bases from V and 2 from J; bases not matched to a gene: 9. V and J are TRBV7-3 and TRBJ2-7; TRBD2 matches 7 bases. The sequenced sample was PBMCs. The source of this sequence is a female donor in good health and CMV-seronegative. The CDR3 spells CASSPQPSGAYEQYF. The CDR3 nucleotides are TGTGCCAGCAGCCCCCAACCTAGCGGCGCCTACGAGCAGTACTTC.